This is a list of T cell receptor beta chains from one sample in a study of shared clonotypes between healthy human individuals. Measured with immunoSEQ multiplex PCR; TCRdb has only the in-frame clones, and not every one. The data hold some 2,500,000 clones, with more than 85% observed a single time. The sample comprised naive CD4+ T cells from PBMCs. Source of these receptors: a man between 18 and 35 years old in good health. Some clones in this sample may be carry-over from other donors' samples. Each CDR3 is given with its conserved first and last residue. Each record gives: V gene, J gene, D gene, clone size, CDR3 DNA, CDR3 protein. A D gene is named only where the DNA matches it firmly. A row's size may be missing; if present it is once, few, many or a size class.

V gene: TRBV5-1; J gene: TRBJ2-3; D gene: TRBD1; clone size: -; CDR3 DNA: TGCGCCAGCAGCCTCCGGGACAGGGGCACAGATACGCAGTATTTT; CDR3 protein: CASSLRDRGTDTQYF
V gene: TRBV6-6; J gene: TRBJ2-4; D gene: -; clone size: -; CDR3 DNA: TGTGCCAGCGACAGGATAGGGGACATTCAGTACTTC; CDR3 protein: CASDRIGDIQYF
V gene: TRBV5-1; J gene: TRBJ2-2; D gene: TRBD1; clone size: -; CDR3 DNA: TGCGCCAGCAGCTTGTCGCGGGACAGGTGGGGCAACACCGGGGAGCTGTTTTTT; CDR3 protein: CASSLSRDRWGNTGELFF
V gene: TRBV7-2; J gene: TRBJ2-3; D gene: -; clone size: -; CDR3 DNA: TGTGCCAGCAGAGTATCGGGGGGCGAGTACACAGATACGCAGTATTTT; CDR3 protein: CASRVSGGEYTDTQYF
V gene: TRBV5-1; J gene: TRBJ2-5; D gene: -; clone size: -; CDR3 DNA: TGCGCCAGCAGCACCCGAGAGACCCAGTACTTC; CDR3 protein: CASSTRETQYF
V gene: TRBV4-1; J gene: TRBJ2-5; D gene: -; clone size: -; CDR3 DNA: TGCGCCAGCAGCCAACCAGAGCGGGAGACCCAGTACTTC; CDR3 protein: CASSQPERETQYF
V gene: TRBV7-2; J gene: TRBJ2-1; D gene: TRBD2; clone size: -; CDR3 DNA: TGTGCCAGCAGCTTATCGGGACTAGGTTACAATGAGCAGTTCTTC; CDR3 protein: CASSLSGLGYNEQFF
V gene: TRBV6-5; J gene: TRBJ2-7; D gene: TRBD1; clone size: -; CDR3 DNA: TGTGCCAGCAGTTGGGGACAGGGGGCCTACGAGCAGTACTTC; CDR3 protein: CASSWGQGAYEQYF
V gene: TRBV5-1; J gene: TRBJ2-7; D gene: TRBD2; clone size: -; CDR3 DNA: TGCGCCAGCAGCGGGACTAGCGGGAACTACGAGCAGTACTTC; CDR3 protein: CASSGTSGNYEQYF
V gene: TRBV5-6; J gene: TRBJ2-3; D gene: TRBD2; clone size: -; CDR3 DNA: TGTGCCAGCAGCTTGACGCCTAGCGGGACGAAAGATACGCAGTATTTT; CDR3 protein: CASSLTPSGTKDTQYF
V gene: TRBV28; J gene: TRBJ2-1; D gene: -; clone size: -; CDR3 DNA: TGTGCCAGCACCGAGTTTAGCCGCGGCAATGAGCAGTTCTTC; CDR3 protein: CASTEFSRGNEQFF
V gene: TRBV7-3; J gene: TRBJ2-1; D gene: -; clone size: once; CDR3 DNA: TGTGCCAGCAGCTCACAGGGGACCACCACCGGGGGTGAGCAGTTCTTC; CDR3 protein: CASSSQGTTTGGEQFF
V gene: TRBV5-1; J gene: TRBJ2-7; D gene: TRBD2; clone size: once; CDR3 DNA: TGCGCCAGCAGCTTGGCCGGGACTAGCGGGAGTTACGAGCAGTACTTC; CDR3 protein: CASSLAGTSGSYEQYF
V gene: TRBV19; J gene: TRBJ2-7; D gene: TRBD2; clone size: -; CDR3 DNA: TGTGCCAGTAGTATAGCGGGAGGGACCTACGAGCAGTACTTC; CDR3 protein: CASSIAGGTYEQYF
V gene: TRBV4-3; J gene: TRBJ1-4; D gene: TRBD1; clone size: -; CDR3 DNA: TGCGCCAGCAGCCAAGTTGGGGGGGACAGGGGTAATGAAAAACTGTTTTTT; CDR3 protein: CASSQVGGDRGNEKLFF
V gene: TRBV7-2; J gene: TRBJ2-7; D gene: TRBD2; clone size: -; CDR3 DNA: TGTGCCAGCAGCTCCTCTGGGGCTAGCGGCTACGAGCAGTACTTC; CDR3 protein: CASSSSGASGYEQYF
V gene: TRBV7-6; J gene: TRBJ1-3; D gene: -; clone size: -; CDR3 DNA: TGTGCCAGCAGCTTACAGGGGACCCGTCCAAACACCATATATTTT; CDR3 protein: CASSLQGTRPNTIYF
V gene: TRBV2; J gene: TRBJ2-2; D gene: -; clone size: -; CDR3 DNA: TGTGCCAGCCAGGCGGTAAACACCGGGGAGCTGTTTTTT; CDR3 protein: CASQAVNTGELFF
V gene: TRBV30; J gene: TRBJ1-2; D gene: -; clone size: -; CDR3 DNA: TGTGCCTGGGAGACCCGGGCGACTCAGTTTAACTATGGCTACACCTTC; CDR3 protein: CAWETRATQFNYGYTF
V gene: TRBV28; J gene: TRBJ1-5; D gene: -; clone size: -; CDR3 DNA: TGTGCCAGCAACTTCAGGAATCAGCCCCAGCATTTT; CDR3 protein: CASNFRNQPQHF
V gene: TRBV28; J gene: TRBJ1-1; D gene: -; clone size: -; CDR3 DNA: TGTGCCAGCAGTTTAGGTAGAGGGATTGACACTGAAGCTTTCTTT; CDR3 protein: CASSLGRGIDTEAFF
V gene: TRBV5-1; J gene: TRBJ2-3; D gene: TRBD2; clone size: -; CDR3 DNA: TGCGCCAGCAGCTTGGCGGCGGGAGGCCTTCGGGATACGCAGTATTTT; CDR3 protein: CASSLAAGGLRDTQYF
V gene: TRBV5-4; J gene: TRBJ1-2; D gene: -; clone size: -; CDR3 DNA: TGTGCCAGCAGCTTGGGGAACCGAGATTATGGCTACACCTTC; CDR3 protein: CASSLGNRDYGYTF
V gene: TRBV5-6; J gene: TRBJ2-4; D gene: TRBD1; clone size: -; CDR3 DNA: TGTGCCAGCAGCTTAAGACAGGGGGCGTTCGGAAACATTCAGTACTTC; CDR3 protein: CASSLRQGAFGNIQYF
V gene: TRBV18; J gene: TRBJ2-3; D gene: TRBD1; clone size: -; CDR3 DNA: TGTGCCAGCTCACCAATAGGACAGGACGAGGATACGCAGTATTTT; CDR3 protein: CASSPIGQDEDTQYF
V gene: TRBV9; J gene: TRBJ2-3; D gene: -; clone size: -; CDR3 DNA: TGTGCCAGCAGCCCCCGGGGCTTTAGCACAGATACGCAGTATTTT; CDR3 protein: CASSPRGFSTDTQYF
V gene: TRBV10-3; J gene: TRBJ1-2; D gene: TRBD1; clone size: -; CDR3 DNA: TGTGCCATCAGTGAGCCGCCGGACAGGCCCCCTTATGGCTACACCTTC; CDR3 protein: CAISEPPDRPPYGYTF
V gene: TRBV7-2; J gene: TRBJ2-6; D gene: -; clone size: -; CDR3 DNA: TGTGCCAGCAGCTTAGTTGGGGGTTCTGGGGCCAACGTCCTGACTTTC; CDR3 protein: CASSLVGGSGANVLTF
V gene: TRBV5-4; J gene: TRBJ1-1; D gene: TRBD1; clone size: -; CDR3 DNA: TGTGCCAGCAGCCTACAGGGGGCTGCGTACACTGAAGCTTTCTTT; CDR3 protein: CASSLQGAAYTEAFF
V gene: TRBV7-2; J gene: TRBJ2-3; D gene: -; clone size: -; CDR3 DNA: TGTGCCAGCAGCCCTGGGATCTCCACAGATACGCAGTATTTT; CDR3 protein: CASSPGISTDTQYF
V gene: TRBV19; J gene: TRBJ1-1; D gene: -; clone size: -; CDR3 DNA: TGTGCCAGTAGGGTGACGGACCTGAACACTGAAGCTTTCTTT; CDR3 protein: CASRVTDLNTEAFF
V gene: TRBV5-1; J gene: TRBJ1-3; D gene: -; clone size: -; CDR3 DNA: TGCGCCAGCAGCTTGGACACTGGAAACACCATATATTTT; CDR3 protein: CASSLDTGNTIYF
V gene: TRBV5-1; J gene: TRBJ2-7; D gene: TRBD1; clone size: -; CDR3 DNA: TGCGCCAGCAGCCCCGGGACAGCCAACTCCTACGAGCAGTACTTC; CDR3 protein: CASSPGTANSYEQYF
V gene: TRBV20-1; J gene: TRBJ1-1; D gene: TRBD1; clone size: -; CDR3 DNA: TGCAGTGCGGGACAGCACACTGAAGCTTTCTTT; CDR3 protein: CSAGQHTEAFF
V gene: TRBV18; J gene: TRBJ2-5; D gene: -; clone size: -; CDR3 DNA: TGTGCCAGCTCACCACCGCCCGGGACCCGAACCCAAGGAGAGACCCAGTACTTC; CDR3 protein: CASSPPPGTRTQGETQYF
V gene: TRBV6-5; J gene: TRBJ1-5; D gene: TRBD1; clone size: -; CDR3 DNA: TGTGCCAGCAGCGGACAGGGCCCGGAGGCCCAGCATTTT; CDR3 protein: CASSGQGPEAQHF
V gene: TRBV2; J gene: TRBJ1-5; D gene: -; clone size: -; CDR3 DNA: TGTGCCAGCAGTGAAAGATTAGGAGGAGCACAGCCCCAGCATTTT; CDR3 protein: CASSERLGGAQPQHF
V gene: TRBV28; J gene: TRBJ2-5; D gene: TRBD1; clone size: -; CDR3 DNA: TGTGCCAGCAGTTTCCCAGACAGGGGCCAAGAGACCCAGTACTTC; CDR3 protein: CASSFPDRGQETQYF
V gene: TRBV5-1; J gene: TRBJ1-1; D gene: TRBD1; clone size: -; CDR3 DNA: TGCGCCAGCAGCGACCCGGGACAGGGAACGAACACTGAAGCTTTCTTT; CDR3 protein: CASSDPGQGTNTEAFF
V gene: TRBV28; J gene: TRBJ1-4; D gene: TRBD1; clone size: -; CDR3 DNA: TGTGCCAGCAGTGAGACAGGGGGCGGTGAAAAACTGTTTTTT; CDR3 protein: CASSETGGGEKLFF
V gene: TRBV5-1; J gene: TRBJ2-7; D gene: TRBD1; clone size: -; CDR3 DNA: TGCGCCAGCAGCGTGACAGGGGGCCGCTACGAGCAGTACTTC; CDR3 protein: CASSVTGGRYEQYF
V gene: TRBV6-5; J gene: TRBJ2-1; D gene: -; clone size: -; CDR3 DNA: TGTGCCAGCAGTTACTCGAGTAGCGTCACGCAGGGACAATCCTTCTTC; CDR3 protein: CASSYSSSVTQGQSFF
V gene: TRBV5-1; J gene: TRBJ2-7; D gene: -; clone size: -; CDR3 DNA: TGCGCCAGCAGCTTGCGGACAGCCTACGAGCAGTACTTC; CDR3 protein: CASSLRTAYEQYF
V gene: TRBV7-8; J gene: TRBJ1-1; D gene: -; clone size: -; CDR3 DNA: TGTGCCAGCAGCCGGCGTTGGCGGGATACTGAAGCTTTCTTT; CDR3 protein: CASSRRWRDTEAFF
V gene: TRBV6-5; J gene: TRBJ1-1; D gene: TRBD1; clone size: -; CDR3 DNA: TGTGCCAGCAGTGGGACAGGGGGCGCTTTGGTTGAAGCTTTCTTT; CDR3 protein: CASSGTGGALVEAFF
V gene: TRBV27; J gene: TRBJ2-7; D gene: TRBD1; clone size: -; CDR3 DNA: TGTGCCAGCAGTTCTCCCTCGGTAGGGGGCTTCGGCGAGCAGTACTTC; CDR3 protein: CASSSPSVGGFGEQYF
V gene: TRBV29-1; J gene: TRBJ2-1; D gene: TRBD1; clone size: -; CDR3 DNA: TGCAGCGTTTGGGTGACCGAGGGGGCGCGGGAGCAGTTCTTC; CDR3 protein: CSVWVTEGAREQFF
V gene: TRBV2; J gene: TRBJ2-7; D gene: TRBD1; clone size: -; CDR3 DNA: TGTGCCAGCAAGGACAGGGGGGTCGAGCAGTACTTC; CDR3 protein: CASKDRGVEQYF
V gene: TRBV2; J gene: TRBJ2-5; D gene: TRBD2; clone size: -; CDR3 DNA: TGTGCCAGCAGTCCTAGCGGGAGGGTAGGAGAGACCCAGTACTTC; CDR3 protein: CASSPSGRVGETQYF
V gene: TRBV27; J gene: TRBJ2-7; D gene: TRBD1; clone size: -; CDR3 DNA: TGTGCCAGCAGACGCGGACAGGGGGGATCCTACGAGCAGTACTTC; CDR3 protein: CASRRGQGGSYEQYF
V gene: TRBV28; J gene: TRBJ2-1; D gene: -; clone size: -; CDR3 DNA: TGTGCCAGCGTCCTCAGGGGTCGTGAGCAGTTCTTC; CDR3 protein: CASVLRGREQFF
V gene: TRBV19; J gene: TRBJ1-5; D gene: -; clone size: -; CDR3 DNA: TGTGCCAGTAGTATTCGAGTGGAACAGCCCCAGCATTTT; CDR3 protein: CASSIRVEQPQHF
V gene: TRBV28; J gene: TRBJ1-1; D gene: TRBD1; clone size: -; CDR3 DNA: TGTGCCAGCAGGAATACAGGGGGGAACACTGAAGCTTTCTTT; CDR3 protein: CASRNTGGNTEAFF
V gene: TRBV10-3; J gene: TRBJ2-1; D gene: -; clone size: -; CDR3 DNA: TGTGCCACGGGTAACAGTGGGGTGGGGAATGAGCAGTTCTTC; CDR3 protein: CATGNSGVGNEQFF
V gene: TRBV5-1; J gene: TRBJ2-3; D gene: -; clone size: -; CDR3 DNA: TGCGCCAGCAGTAGTACAGGGCTAGATACGCAGTATTTT; CDR3 protein: CASSSTGLDTQYF
V gene: TRBV10-3; J gene: TRBJ2-7; D gene: -; clone size: -; CDR3 DNA: TGTGCCACCCGGTCCTCGGACAACTACGAGCAGTACTTC; CDR3 protein: CATRSSDNYEQYF